This TCR beta chain was found in a study of blood T cell repertoires in COVID-19. Study details: In each case, the material was cDNA or gDNA derived from T cells, B-cell-depleted T cells, or PBMCs.

Either two negative PCRs, clearance, or symptom resolution qualified Cohort 3 donors as recovered. Trimming left V 6 bases short and J 0 bases short, with 15 bases between. Germline CDR1 is MNHEY and CDR2 is SVGAGI. The CDR3 consists of 15 residues. Original methodology: Researchers report that nucleated cell counts were estimated from reference gene primer amplification. Sequencing used immunoSEQ multiplex PCR; TCRdb keeps in-frame clones, though not all of them. The V and J calls and clone size come from that table; D and trimming were worked out from the DNA. The repertoire consists of about 300,000 clones, with 75% to 95% occurring once and the leading ten covering around 1.1%.

The V and J genes are TRBV6-5 and TRBJ2-7; tentatively, D is TRBD2 (6 bases). Sequencing input: PBMCs or T cells enriched from blood (not recorded which). The receptor's source is a woman in her thirties who had recovered from COVID-19. In nucleotides, the CDR3 is TGTGCCAGCAGCTACGCCCCGGAGGGCTCCTACGAGCAGTACTTC. Its translation: CASSYAPEGSYEQYF.